The T cell receptor beta chain described here comes from a study of human T cells and chemical hapten exposure. This CDR3 has 15 residues. J was trimmed by 0 bases and V by 7 bases; bases with no gene match: 7. Germline values: CDR1 MDHEN, CDR2 SYDVKM. In this sample, this clonotype turned up many times. Its antigen is still unknown. Within the library, unique molecular identifiers were attached to each individual cDNA molecule. As handled by the study authors: Samples ranged from roughly 23,224 to 700,000 TCRs, with a median of approximately 91,000. TCRdb reprocessed the RACE reads via MiXCR and lists one record per CDR3 protein. These V and J calls originate from TCRdb's pipeline instead of the authors' own analysis. The sample carries about 45,000 distinct CDR3 sequences, 3.7% recorded once. Study-wide results and limits: No change in TCRs above 1 in 1000 frequency was produced by DPC sensitization.

As for time point: healthy volunteer bleed at 6 weeks. The authors extracted total RNA from unfractionated whole blood. The J gene is TRBJ1-1, the V gene TRBV28; 8 bases fit TRBD1. The TCR sequence derives from a human donor in good health. Some clones in this sample may be carry-over from other donors' samples. Sequencing was done on a sample of whole blood. CDR3: CASIPGTGLNTEAFF. The CDR3 DNA reads as TGTGCCAGCATCCCTGGGACAGGCTTGAACACTGAAGCTTTCTTT.